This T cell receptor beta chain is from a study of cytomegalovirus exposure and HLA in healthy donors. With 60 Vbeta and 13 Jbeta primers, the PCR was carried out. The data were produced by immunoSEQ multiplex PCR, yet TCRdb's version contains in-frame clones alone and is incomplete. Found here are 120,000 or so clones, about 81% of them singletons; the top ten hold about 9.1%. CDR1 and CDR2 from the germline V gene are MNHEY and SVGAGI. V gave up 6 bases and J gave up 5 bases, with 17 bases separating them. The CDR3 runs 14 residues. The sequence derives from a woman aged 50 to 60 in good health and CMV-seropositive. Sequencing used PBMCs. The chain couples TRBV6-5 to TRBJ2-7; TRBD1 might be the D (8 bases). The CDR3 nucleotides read TGTGCCAGCAGCTACAGGGGGGGCCCCCACGAGCAGTACTTC. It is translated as CASSYRGGPHEQYF.